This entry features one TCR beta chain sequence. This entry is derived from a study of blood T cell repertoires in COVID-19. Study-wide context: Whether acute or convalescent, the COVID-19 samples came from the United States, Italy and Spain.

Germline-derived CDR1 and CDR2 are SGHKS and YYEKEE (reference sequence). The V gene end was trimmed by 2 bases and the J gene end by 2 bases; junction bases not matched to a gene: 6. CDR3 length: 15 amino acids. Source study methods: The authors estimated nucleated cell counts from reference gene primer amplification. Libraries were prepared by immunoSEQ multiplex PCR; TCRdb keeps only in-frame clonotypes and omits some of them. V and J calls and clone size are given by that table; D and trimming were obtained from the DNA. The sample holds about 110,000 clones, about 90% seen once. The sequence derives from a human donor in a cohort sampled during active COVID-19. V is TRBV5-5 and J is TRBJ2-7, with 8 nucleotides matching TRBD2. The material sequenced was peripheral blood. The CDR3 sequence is CASSLTGGATYEQYF. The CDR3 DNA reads TGTGCCAGCAGCTTAACGGGAGGGGCCACCTACGAGCAGTACTTC.